This TCR beta chain originates from a study of blood T cell repertoires in COVID-19 (TCRdb year 2020). For the wider study: The collaborator samples originated in the United States, Italy and Spain and spanned the acute and convalescent phases of COVID-19. The prospective study material was composed of cDNA or gDNA derived from T cells, B-cell-depleted T cells, or PBMCs. Deeply sampled blood TCRbeta repertoires from subjects exposed to, actively infected with, or recovered from COVID-19 were included in the dataset. A freely available public database, intended as a resource for researchers studying the immune response to SARS-CoV-2, is where the repertoires were released. Samples were obtained from the ongoing ImmuneRACE study (first 160 participants) and from roughly 1,300 subjects provided by 6 global collaborators. The sample metadata nearly always contained a de-identified subject ID, COVID-19 status, age in years and sex. Where HLA class I and class II types were available, the types were taken from metadata supplied by the sample provider, not from assay-based typing. What the study reported, not specific to this receptor: Clinical and demographic metadata were provided uncurated, with the amount varying by source and participant.

Collaborating institutions collected whole blood in K2EDTA tubes following their own protocols. Collaborator samples were shipped for TCRbeta analysis as frozen whole blood, isolated PBMCs, or DNA extracted from either sample type. Concerning this clone: Its antigen is unknown. No base qualities exist here, and no much larger clone lies one base off it.

The CDR3 covers 14 residues, taking in both the cysteine and the phenylalanine. The DNA shown is the 42-base CDR3, in frame from base 1. Looking up the germline V gene (reference sequence) yields CDR1 LGHDT and CDR2 YNNKEL. The germline ends are 8 bases apart after V is trimmed by 4 bases and J by 1 base. The immunoSEQ Assay, a bias-controlled multiplex PCR, was used to amplify TCRbeta CDR3 regions from genomic DNA. Concerning the study's data processing: The number of nucleated cells in each sample was estimated from the amplification of reference gene primers within the assay. To quantify the absolute abundance of each unique TCRbeta CDR3 rearrangement, sequence reads were collapsed and filtered. For each sample, productive Simpson clonality was calculated by taking the square root of Simpson's diversity index across productive rearrangements. TCRdb took over this immuneACCESS table, retaining in-frame rearrangements with V and J assigned. Such tables are incomplete; in checked studies, under half of the missing clones stem from an unresolved V gene, and the remainder is unexplained. That table furnishes V, J and clone size, whereas the DNA furnished D and trimming. The sample table contains approximately 74,000 clones; only one count was recorded for approximately 88% of them. Together, the top ten hold about 7% of the sample.

This chain joins TRBV3-1 (or the pseudogene TRBV3-2) to TRBJ1-3, with the D gene too uncertain to name. Input material: peripheral blood. The TCR sequence derives from a man aged 65 to 85 with acute or convalescent COVID-19. The CDR3 sequence is CASSPTGSGNTIYF. The DNA is TGTGCCAGCAGCCCGACGGGATCTGGAAACACCATATATTTT.